This T cell receptor (beta chain) was found in a study of T cells in Graves' hyperthyroidism and ophthalmopathy. Isolation of PBMCs was performed on 8 to 10 ml fresh peripheral blood. RNA transcripts served as the template for amplifying TCR beta CDR3 regions. In the first-round RT-PCR of the TCR CDR3, the HTBI primer set was used. TCRdb fed the multiplex PCR reads into MiXCR, producing one record per CDR3 protein. The sample comprises 600,000 to 900,000 distinct CDR3 sequences, around 17% of which are singletons, and approximately 8.4% rests with the top ten. Study-level results: For ophthalmopathy, model prediction preceded onset by a median about six months.

Germline CDR1 MGHRA, CDR2 YSYEKL. V was trimmed by 5 bases and J by 5 bases, leaving 12 bases between them. The CDR3 is made up of 13 amino acids. Points on this clonotype: The target antigen is unknown.

The receptor's source is a man between 18 and 35 years old with Graves' hyperthyroidism. This rearrangement joins TRBV4-1 to TRBJ1-1, with a weak D call TRBD1 (6 bases). Sequencing was carried out using blood. CDR3 nucleotide sequence: TGCGCCAGCAGCGCCTACAGGGAAACTGAAGCTTTCTTT. Translating it yields CASSAYRETEAFF.